What follows are 23 T cell receptor beta chains derived from one specimen sequenced in a study of T cells after yellow fever vaccination. MiXCR, run by TCRdb on the 5' RACE reads, gives a single entry per CDR3 protein. The sample consists of around 530,000 distinct CDR3 sequences, roughly 17% of them appearing once. Material: PBMCs, obtained about 5 days after the first yellow fever vaccination. These receptors came from a man between 18 and 35 years old who received the YFV17D yellow fever vaccine.

This clonotype was found a few times. The chain employs TRBV12-3 or TRBV12-4 and TRBJ1-6; TRBD1 might be the D (6 bases). The CDR3 contains 14 residues. The ends were cut back, 4 bases at V and 4 bases at J, with 8 bases in the middle. CDR3 loop: CASSSQGYNSPLHF. CDR3 DNA sequence: TGTGCCAGCAGTTCACAGGGTTATAATTCACCCCTCCACTTT.

The gene calls are TRBV19 and TRBJ2-5, with 8 bases aligning to TRBD2. CDR1 is LNHDA and CDR2 is SQIVND in the germline V gene (reference sequence). V gave up 7 bases and J gave up 5 bases; unmatched junction bases: 9. The CDR3 is made up of 14 amino acids. Here the CDR3 DNA reads TGTGCCAGTACCCCCGGGGGGGGCTGGGAGACCCAGTACTTC. Translating it yields CASTPGGGWETQYF.

CDR3: CASSYMGLDSNQPQHF. The CDR3 DNA sequence: TGTGCCAGCAGTTACATGGGATTGGATAGCAATCAGCCCCAGCATTTT. This sequence joins TRBV6-7 and TRBJ1-5; no clear D. TRBV6-7 is classed as an ORF, of uncertain function. The CDR3 has 16 amino acids. The V end was cut by 2 bases, the J end by 0 bases, with 11 bases between.

This clonotype was picked up many times. This chain uses TRBV5-1 with TRBJ2-2; 10 bases are a match to TRBD1. The CDR3 totals 14 residues. Germline-derived CDR1 and CDR2 are SGHRS and YFSETQ. Trimming at V came to 7 bases and at J to 0 bases, leaving 0 bases not matched to a gene. CDR3 DNA sequence: TGCGCCAGCGGGACAGGGGCGAACACCGGGGAGCTGTTTTTT. Encoded protein: CASGTGANTGELFF.

This clonotype was observed many times. The rearrangement links TRBV6-1 to TRBJ2-3; TRBD2 aligns across 7 bases. Unmatched junction bases numbered 2, after V lost 5 bases and J lost 0 bases. The CDR3 extends over 14 amino acids. Per the germline V gene, CDR1 is MNHNS and CDR2 is SASEGT. The CDR3 here is CASSQRGSTDTQYF. The CDR3 nucleotides are TGTGCCAGCAGTCAGCGGGGTAGCACAGATACGCAGTATTTT.

This chain joins TRBV6-2 or TRBV6-3 and TRBJ2-1; 8 bases fit TRBD2. Germline V gene data show CDR1 as MNHEY and CDR2 as SVGEGT. The CDR3 has 15 amino acids. With V trimmed by 5 bases and J by 4 bases, 7 bases remained unmatched. DNA of the CDR3: TGTGCCAGCAGTGGCCCCGGCGGGGGGTACAATGAGCAGTTCTTC. Translated, it gives CASSGPGGGYNEQFF.

This clonotype came up a few times. This sequence joins TRBV18 and TRBJ2-1; 10 bases match TRBD2. Unmatched junction bases numbered 15, after V lost 1 base and J lost 9 bases. CDR3 length equals 18 residues. CDR1 and CDR2 (germline): KGHSH, LQKENI. The CDR3 DNA follows: TGTGCCAGCTCACCACGGAGCGGGGGGGCTCGTTCGCGATTTGAGCAGTTCTTC. It codes for CASSPRSGGARSRFEQFF.

The chain is built from TRBV5-6 and TRBJ2-3; 11 bases line up with TRBD2. Germline assignment: CDR1 SGHDT and CDR2 YYEEEE. V lost 3 bases to trimming and J lost 5 bases; unmatched junction nucleotides: 8. This CDR3 is built from 16 residues. CDR3 sequence reads: CASSSLLAGERDTQYF. The CDR3 bases are TGTGCCAGCAGCTCGTTACTAGCGGGGGAACGAGATACGCAGTATTTT.

Many counts were recorded for this clonotype. The rearrangement links TRBV4-1 to TRBJ2-1; the D gene could be TRBD1 or TRBD2 (6 bases each). From germline, CDR1 is MGHRA and CDR2 YSYEKL. This CDR3 region has 15 residues. Trimming stripped 8 bases from V and 5 bases from J, with 19 bases between. The CDR3 loop is CASALFGGPDNEQFF. In nucleotides, the CDR3 is TGCGCCAGCGCCCTTTTCGGGGGCCCTGACAATGAGCAGTTCTTC.

CDR3 protein: CSARVPLAEVDTQYF. CDR3 DNA sequence: TGCAGTGCTAGAGTACCGCTAGCGGAGGTAGATACGCAGTATTTT. The chain couples TRBV20-1 to TRBJ2-3; 7 nucleotides line up with TRBD2. J lost 5 bases, V lost 1 base, and 9 bases had no gene match. Germline V CDR1 and CDR2: DFQATT, SNEGSKA (reference sequence). The CDR3 length is 15 residues.

The rearrangement uses TRBV14 and TRBJ1-1; the D is unclear. V was shortened by 3 bases and J by 5 bases, with 7 bases between the two germline ends. The CDR3 is made up of 12 amino acids. Germline-derived CDR1 and CDR2 are SGHDN and FVKESK. The CDR3 DNA reads as TGTGCCAGCAGCCATTCTCGGACTGAAGCTTTCTTT. This encodes CASSHSRTEAFF.

This clonotype was found a few times. This sequence joins TRBV7-2 and TRBJ1-1; possible D gene TRBD1, 5 bases. CDR1 is SGHTA and CDR2 is FQGNSA in the germline V gene. Trimming took 2 bases from V and 6 from J, leaving 13 bases between them. The CDR3 has 14 residues. DNA for the CDR3: TGTGCCAGCAGCTTAATGTCTAGGGACCCTGAAGCTTTCTTT. Protein: CASSLMSRDPEAFF. Full variable domain (rest looked up from reference TRBV7-2 and TRBJ1-1): GAGVSQSPSNKVTEKGKDVELRCDPISGHTALYWYRQSLGQGLEFLIYFQGNSAPDKSGLPSDRFSAERTGGSVSTLTIQRTQQEDSAVYLCASSLMSRDPEAFFGQGTRLTVV.

This clonotype was counted only a few times. The chain has TRBV11-2 and TRBJ1-1; 7 bases agree with TRBD1. The CDR3 is 18 residues long. Per germline, CDR1 SGHAT and CDR2 FQNNGV. V trimming: 4 bases; J trimming: 1 base; junction bases outside the gene matches: 15. CDR3 sequence: CASSSTGLDIERNTEAFF. The CDR3 nucleotides read TGTGCCAGCAGCTCGACAGGGCTAGACATAGAGAGGAACACTGAAGCTTTCTTT.

This clonotype was seen a few times. This chain connects TRBV7-2 to TRBJ2-7; 8 nucleotides align to TRBD2. Germline V lookup: CDR1 SGHTA, CDR2 FQGNSA. The CDR3 has 13 amino acids. The ends lost 5 bases at V and 10 bases at J; junction bases unmatched: 10. The CDR3, as DNA: TGTGCCAGCAGCCATGGGGGGCGGGGGGCCCAGTACTTC. This gives the protein CASSHGGRGAQYF.

The rearrangement uses TRBV4-1 and TRBJ2-7; 8 bases fit TRBD1. CDR3 size: 15 residues. Germline V CDR1 and CDR2: MGHRA, YSYEKL. V was clipped by 2 bases and J by 4 bases; unmatched bases: 7. CDR3 region: CASSQKYTGGYEQYF. The DNA of the CDR3 is TGCGCCAGCAGCCAAAAGTACACAGGGGGTTACGAGCAGTACTTC.

This chain uses TRBV21-1 with TRBJ1-1; no DNA check was done on the table's D call, TRBD1. TRBV21-1 is flagged as a pseudogene. This CDR3 is 16 amino acids long. In nucleotides, the CDR3 is TGTGCCAGCAGGGGGACAGGCGGGCCCGGGAAAACTGAAGCTTTCTTT. Amino acid sequence: CASRGTGGPGKTEAFF.

This clonotype occurred a few times. This chain links TRBV7-2 with TRBJ2-1, with a weak D call TRBD2 (5 bases). Germline CDR1 reads SGHTA; CDR2 reads FQGNSA. Trimming pared 1 base from V and 7 bases from J, leaving 11 bases between. The CDR3 is made up of 14 amino acids. The CDR3 is CASSLGGWTNEQFF. In nucleotides, the CDR3 is TGTGCCAGCAGCTTAGGGGGTTGGACTAATGAGCAGTTCTTC.

A few counts support this clonotype. The chain links TRBV20-1 to TRBJ2-5; 7 bases map to TRBD2. This CDR3 is 13 amino acids long. V trimming: 6 bases; J trimming: 5 bases; junction bases outside the gene matches: 9. Germline V CDR1 and CDR2: DFQATT, SNEGSKA (reference sequence). CDR3: CSAKEGGPETQYF. The DNA of the CDR3 is TGCAGTGCGAAAGAGGGAGGGCCTGAGACCCAGTACTTC.

Remarks on this clonotype: A much larger clone sits a single nucleotide away, making a read error possible. The chain joins TRBV7-3 to TRBJ1-1; TRBD1 might be the D (6 bases). Looked up from germline, CDR1 is SGHTA and CDR2 is FQGTGA. Trimming shortened V by 0 bases and J by 6 bases, and 8 bases separated the two germline ends. The CDR3 sequence is 13 residues long. The CDR3: CASSLTGGAEAFF. CDR3 in DNA: TGTGCCAGCAGCTTAACGGGGGGCGCTGAAGCTTTCTTT.

Only a few counts were recorded for this clonotype. The rearrangement joins TRBV7-2 to TRBJ2-7; D is perhaps TRBD1 (5 bases). Per the germline V gene, CDR1 is SGHTA and CDR2 is FQGNSA. V lost 1 base and J lost 5, with 12 bases in between. The CDR3 is made up of 14 amino acids. The CDR3 DNA follows: TGTGCCAGCAGCTTAGTTGGCAGGGTAGACGAGCAGTACTTC. Translation: CASSLVGRVDEQYF.

This clonotype was seen a few times. This CDR3 reads CASTTAGGLTDTQYF. The CDR3 bases are TGCGCCAGCACTACTGCGGGGGGCCTCACAGATACGCAGTATTTT. V and J are TRBV4-1 and TRBJ2-3; 8 bases are a match to TRBD2. Trimming cost V 7 bases and J 2 bases; bases outside gene matches: 8. Germline CDR1 is MGHRA and CDR2 is YSYEKL. The CDR3 consists of 15 residues.

The J gene is TRBJ2-3, the V gene TRBV9, with 7 positions matching TRBD2. CDR3 size: 17 residues. After removal of 0 bases from V and 4 bases from J, the junction contained 11 bases not matched to a gene. Per the germline V gene, CDR1 is SGDLS and CDR2 is YYNGEE. This chain's CDR3 is CASSVGGGMRVADTQYF. CDR3 DNA: TGTGCCAGCAGCGTAGGGGGGGGGATGAGAGTAGCAGATACGCAGTATTTT.

This clonotype came up a few times. The rearrangement uses TRBV5-1 and TRBJ2-3; TRBD1 matches 8 bases. V lost 6 bases to trimming and J lost 6 bases; unmatched junction nucleotides: 6. The CDR3 spans 13 residues. The germline V gene encodes CDR1 SGHRS and CDR2 YFSETQ. The CDR3 DNA sequence: TGCGCCAGCAAGGACAGGGTAACTGATACGCAGTATTTT. It specifies CASKDRVTDTQYF.